The 7 T cell receptor beta chains below come from one sample, sequenced in a study of somatic mutations in cytotoxic T cells in rheumatoid arthritis. The method was immunoSEQ multiplex PCR; TCRdb's version includes in-frame clones alone and lacks a portion of them. The sample holds 20,000 or so clones, around 86% seen once. Sequencing was performed on CD8+ T cells sorted from blood. All receptors derive from a man aged 18 to 30 with rheumatoid arthritis.

The chain joins TRBV25-1 to TRBJ1-6; D is ambiguous. Germline V CDR1 and CDR2: MGHDK, SYGVNS. Trimming removed 0 bases from V and 6 bases from J, with 0 bases in between. The length of the CDR3 is 12 residues. Written as DNA, the CDR3 is TGTGCCAGCAGTGAATATAATTCACCCCTCCACTTT. It encodes CASSEYNSPLHF.

This sequence joins TRBV10-1 and TRBJ2-1; possibly TRBD2 for D (5 bases). With 11 bases removed from V and 3 bases from J, the gap between germline ends came to 17 bases. The CDR3 extends over 14 amino acids. Per the germline V gene, CDR1 is WNHNN and CDR2 is SYGVQD (reference sequence). CDR3 coding DNA: TGCGCCCGCCCGTGGAGGCCAGACTACAATGAGCAGTTCTTC. Translation: CARPWRPDYNEQFF.

The rearrangement uses TRBV11-2 and TRBJ2-5; the D gene is possibly TRBD1 (6 bases). Trimming removed 5 bases from V and 3 bases from J, with 13 bases in between. Germline V gene sequence: CDR1 SGHAT, CDR2 FQNNGV. The CDR3 has 14 residues. CDR3: CASSQTGPEETQYF. The CDR3 DNA reads TGTGCCAGCAGCCAAACAGGGCCCGAAGAGACCCAGTACTTC. The full variable domain, its missing parts supplied by reference TRBV11-2 and TRBJ2-5, is EAGVAQSPRYKIIEKRQSVAFWCNPISGHATLYWYQQILGQGPKLLIQFQNNGVVDDSQLPKDRFSAERLKGVDSTLKIQPAKLEDSAVYLCASSQTGPEETQYFGPGTRLLVL.

This clone was observed a few times. The chain couples TRBV28 to TRBJ2-5, with 10 bases fitting TRBD2. Trimming cost V 4 bases and J 3 bases; bases outside gene matches: 8. The CDR3 loop spans 16 amino acids. Germline lookup yields CDR1 MDHEN and CDR2 SYDVKM. Here the CDR3 DNA reads TGTGCCAGCAGTTGGTCCGCTAGCGGGGGAGAAGAGACCCAGTACTTC. Its protein is CASSWSASGGEETQYF.

The rearrangement links TRBV7-9 to TRBJ2-1, with TRBD1 identical over 9 bases. Germline CDR1 reads SEHNR; CDR2 reads FQNEAQ (reference sequence). V gave up 4 bases and J gave up 3 bases; unmatched junction bases: 4. The CDR3 is 15 amino acids. CDR3 residues: CASSSRTGDYNEQFF. The CDR3 nucleotides are TGTGCCAGCAGCTCAAGGACAGGGGACTACAATGAGCAGTTCTTC. The full variable domain, rest sourced from reference TRBV7-9 and TRBJ2-1, is DTGVSQNPRHKITKRGQNVTFRCDPISEHNRLYWYRQTLGQGPEFLTYFQNEAQLEKSRLLSDRFSAERPKGSFSTLEIQRTEQGDSAMYLCASSSRTGDYNEQFFGPGTRLTVL.

The V gene is TRBV12-2, the J gene TRBJ2-2; TRBD1 reflects the table's D call only, with no check against the DNA. TRBV12-2 constitutes a pseudogene. This CDR3 contains 16 residues. CDR3 bases: TGTGCAAGTCGCGGAGGACAGGAGGGCTGCACCGGGGAGCTGTTTTTT. Protein product: CASRGGQEGCTGELFF.

The chain combines TRBV28 with TRBJ2-7; maybe TRBD1 (5 bases). Trimming cost V 6 bases and J 3 bases, with 21 bases left between them. This CDR3 spans 16 amino acids. Germline-derived CDR1 and CDR2 are MDHEN and SYDVKM. The CDR3 here is CASRPNVGRDLYEQYF. The DNA of the CDR3 is TGTGCCAGCAGGCCCAACGTGGGCAGGGATCTCTACGAGCAGTACTTC.